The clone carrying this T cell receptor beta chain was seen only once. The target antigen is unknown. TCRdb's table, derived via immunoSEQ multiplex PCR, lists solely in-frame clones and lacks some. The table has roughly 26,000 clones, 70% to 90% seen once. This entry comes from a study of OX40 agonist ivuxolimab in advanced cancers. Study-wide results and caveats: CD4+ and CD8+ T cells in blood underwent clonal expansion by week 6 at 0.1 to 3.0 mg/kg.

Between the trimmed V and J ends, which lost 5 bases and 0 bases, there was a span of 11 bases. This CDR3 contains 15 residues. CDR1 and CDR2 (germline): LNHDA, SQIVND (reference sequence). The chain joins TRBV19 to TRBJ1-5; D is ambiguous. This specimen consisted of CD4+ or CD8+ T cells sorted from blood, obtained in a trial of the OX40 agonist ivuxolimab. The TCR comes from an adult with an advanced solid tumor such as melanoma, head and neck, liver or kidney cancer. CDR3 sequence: CASSVGTRSNQPQHF. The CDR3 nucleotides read TGTGCCAGTAGTGTCGGAACCCGTAGCAATCAGCCCCAGCATTTT.